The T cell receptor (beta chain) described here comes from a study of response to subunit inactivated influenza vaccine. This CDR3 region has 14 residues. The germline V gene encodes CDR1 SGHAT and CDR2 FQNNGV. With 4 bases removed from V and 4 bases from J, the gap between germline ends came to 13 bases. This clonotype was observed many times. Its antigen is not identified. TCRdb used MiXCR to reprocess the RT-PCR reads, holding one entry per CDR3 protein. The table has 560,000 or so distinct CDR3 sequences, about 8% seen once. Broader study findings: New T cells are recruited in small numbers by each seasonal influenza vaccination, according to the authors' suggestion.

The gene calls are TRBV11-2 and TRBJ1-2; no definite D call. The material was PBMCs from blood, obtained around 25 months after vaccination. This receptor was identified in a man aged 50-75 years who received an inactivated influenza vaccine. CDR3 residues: CASSSLTDPYGYTF. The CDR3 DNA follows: TGTGCCAGCAGCTCATTGACGGACCCCTATGGCTACACCTTC.